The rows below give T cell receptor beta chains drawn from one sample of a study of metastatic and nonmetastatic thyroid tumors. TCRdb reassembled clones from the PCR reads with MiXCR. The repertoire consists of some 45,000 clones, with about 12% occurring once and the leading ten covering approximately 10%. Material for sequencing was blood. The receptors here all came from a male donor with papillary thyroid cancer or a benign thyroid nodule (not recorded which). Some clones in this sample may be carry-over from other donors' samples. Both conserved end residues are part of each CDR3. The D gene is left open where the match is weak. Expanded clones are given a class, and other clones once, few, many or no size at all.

TGTGCCAGCAGTGTCGACAGGGCTGGCTACACCTTC	CASSVDRAGYTF	TRBJ1-2	TRBV2	TRBD1	many
TGTGCCAGCAGCTTATGGGGGTATGGCTACACCTTC	CASSLWGYGYTF	TRBJ1-2	TRBV7-9	-	-
TGCGCCAGCAGTAGCACAGCGAACTCTGGGGCCAACGTCCTGACTTTC	CASSSTANSGANVLTF	TRBJ2-6	TRBV5-1	-	many
TGCAGTGCTAGCCCGTGGGGGGAAATGGCGAATGAGCAGTTCTTC	CSASPWGEMANEQFF	TRBJ2-1	TRBV20-1	-	many
TGTGCCAGCAGCACGGGACTAGCGGAATCTGGTGCGAACACCGGTGAGCTGTTTTTT	CASSTGLAESGANTGELFF	TRBJ2-2	TRBV13	TRBD2	-
TGTGCAAGCAAGTTCGGGCACGGCACTGAAGCTTTCTTT	CASKFGHGTEAFF	TRBJ1-1	TRBV6-2/TRBV6-3	-	-
TGTGCCAGCAGCCAGAGGACAGGGGGAGAGACCCAGTACTTC	CASSQRTGGETQYF	TRBJ2-5	TRBV16	TRBD1	many
TGTGCCAGCAGTTCTGACAGGGGGCCTAGAAAAGATGAAAAACTGTTTTTT	CASSSDRGPRKDEKLFF	TRBJ1-4	TRBV28	TRBD1	many
TGTGCCAGCAGCTCCCCCGGACAGGCCTCCCGACCCACCTTC	CASSSPGQASRPTF	TRBJ1-2	TRBV7-3	TRBD1	many
TGTGCCAGCAGCCTCTCTGGACAGGGCGGATTAACTGGAAACACCATATATTTT	CASSLSGQGGLTGNTIYF	TRBJ1-3	TRBV6-5	TRBD1	medium-sized
TGTGCCACCAGCAGGGCGGGACGCGGTGAAAAACTGTTTTTT	CATSRAGRGEKLFF	TRBJ1-4	TRBV15	-	many
TGCGCCAGCAGCTTGAGCGACTCCTACTCTGGAAACACCATATATTTT	CASSLSDSYSGNTIYF	TRBJ1-3	TRBV5-1	-	many
TGCAGTGCTTATAGCGGGAGCCCCGCGAATGAGCAGTTCTTC	CSAYSGSPANEQFF	TRBJ2-1	TRBV20-1	TRBD2	many
TGTGCCAGCAGTTACTCGGAGAACACTGAAGCTTTCTTT	CASSYSENTEAFF	TRBJ1-1	TRBV6-6	-	medium-sized
TGTGCCAGCAGCCAACGGGAGACAGGGGACAGCAATCAGCCCCAGCATTTT	CASSQRETGDSNQPQHF	TRBJ1-5	TRBV3-1	TRBD1	-
TGTGCCAGCAGTGGGGCGGGGGCCCCTGGGGCCAACGTCCTGACTTTC	CASSGAGAPGANVLTF	TRBJ2-6	TRBV28	-	many
TGTGCCAGGTGCTCTCGGGGCGTCTCCTACAATGAGCAGTTCTTC	CARCSRGVSYNEQFF	TRBJ2-1	TRBV6-1	-	-
TGCGCCAGCAGCCAGCTTAGCGGGAGAGGCTACAATGAGCAGTTCTTC	CASSQLSGRGYNEQFF	TRBJ2-1	TRBV4-3	TRBD2	few
TGCGCCAGCAGCTTAGGAGGGGTTCGTGATACGCAGTATTTT	CASSLGGVRDTQYF	TRBJ2-3	TRBV5-1	-	-
TGTGCCAGCAGCTTACGAGGGAGTCAGCCCCAGCATTTT	CASSLRGSQPQHF	TRBJ1-5	TRBV7-2	-	many
TGTGCCATCAGTGAGTCGATCGCCAGGGGCACAGATACGCAGTATTTT	CAISESIARGTDTQYF	TRBJ2-3	TRBV10-3	-	many
TGTGCCAGCAGCTTAGATCCAGGGGGAACCTATGGCTACACATTC	CASSLDPGGTYGYTF	TRBJ1-2	TRBV7-3	TRBD1	once
TGTGCCAGCAGTAAAGGGACCCAGGGAAAGGCTGGGGCCAACGTCCTGACTTTC	CASSKGTQGKAGANVLTF	TRBJ2-6	TRBV12-3/TRBV12-4	-	many
TGTGCCTGGAGTGCTTCAGGGAACACTGAAGCTTTCTTT	CAWSASGNTEAFF	TRBJ1-1	TRBV30	-	many
TGTGCCAGCAAGTTCGGGCAAGGCACTGAAGCTTTCTTT	CASKFGQGTEAFF	TRBJ1-1	TRBV6-2/TRBV6-3	-	many
TGTGCCAGCTCACCAAACAGTTACGAGCAGTACTTC	CASSPNSYEQYF	TRBJ2-7	TRBV18	-	many
TGTGCCTGGAGTGAAGAGTACAGCCGTTCCCGGAACTTC	CAWSEEYSRSRNF	TRBJ2-7	TRBV30	-	many
TGTGCCAGCAGCCCTCGGGTAGCGGGATCTGAGCAGTTCTTC	CASSPRVAGSEQFF	TRBJ2-1	TRBV2	TRBD2	many
TGTGCCAGCAGCTTATCGGGGCAGGGCCTACACTCCTATAATTCACCCCTCCACTTT	CASSLSGQGLHSYNSPLHF	TRBJ1-6	TRBV11-3	-	many
TGTGCCAGCTCACTGAGACAGGACTACGAGCAGTACTTC	CASSLRQDYEQYF	TRBJ2-7	TRBV18	-	many
TGTGCCAGACCTTCGGGGACACCCTGTTTCCGCACAGATACGCAGTATTTT	CARPSGTPCFRTDTQYF	TRBJ2-3	TRBV6-4	-	many
TGTGCCAGCAGCGTGGGGGAGTGGTACGAGCAGTACTTC	CASSVGEWYEQYF	TRBJ2-7	TRBV9	-	many
TGTGCCAGCAGTTTATCGGGGCTCCCGAACACTGAAGCTTTCTTT	CASSLSGLPNTEAFF	TRBJ1-1	TRBV28	-	many
TGTGCCAGCAGTTCCCTCGGCAGGGGAGCTAGCACAGATACGCAGTATTTT	CASSSLGRGASTDTQYF	TRBJ2-3	TRBV28	-	many
TGTGTCAGCATACGCGGACGGCTCAATGAGCAGTTCTTC	CVSIRGRLNEQFF	TRBJ2-1	TRBV6-2/TRBV6-3	-	-
TGCGCCAGCAGCCAGGAGACTTATAACTCCTACAATGAGCAGTTCTTC	CASSQETYNSYNEQFF	TRBJ2-1	TRBV4-3	-	many
TGTGCCAGTAGCCGACTGATTCAAGAGACCCAGTACTTC	CASSRLIQETQYF	TRBJ2-5	TRBV19	-	few
TGTGCCAGCAGTCTTCTCCGGGGCTCTGGAAACACCATATATTTT	CASSLLRGSGNTIYF	TRBJ1-3	TRBV3-1	-	many
TGTGCCTGGAGCGGACTAGCGGGGGTACACGAGCAGTACTTC	CAWSGLAGVHEQYF	TRBJ2-7	TRBV30	TRBD2	many
TGTGCCAGCAGCTTACTACTGACTAGCGGGAGGTCCGAGCAGTACTTC	CASSLLLTSGRSEQYF	TRBJ2-7	TRBV7-6	TRBD2	many
TGTGCCAGCAGTCCACGGACTATCGGGATTGGAGAGACCCAGTACTTC	CASSPRTIGIGETQYF	TRBJ2-5	TRBV2	-	-
TGTGCCAGCAGTTTCGCCTGGACAGGGGGAATGAACGAGCAGTACTTC	CASSFAWTGGMNEQYF	TRBJ2-7	TRBV28	TRBD1	medium-sized
TGTGCCAGCAGCCATTGTCTAGCGGGGATCTACGAGCAGTACTTC	CASSHCLAGIYEQYF	TRBJ2-7	TRBV7-2	TRBD2	-